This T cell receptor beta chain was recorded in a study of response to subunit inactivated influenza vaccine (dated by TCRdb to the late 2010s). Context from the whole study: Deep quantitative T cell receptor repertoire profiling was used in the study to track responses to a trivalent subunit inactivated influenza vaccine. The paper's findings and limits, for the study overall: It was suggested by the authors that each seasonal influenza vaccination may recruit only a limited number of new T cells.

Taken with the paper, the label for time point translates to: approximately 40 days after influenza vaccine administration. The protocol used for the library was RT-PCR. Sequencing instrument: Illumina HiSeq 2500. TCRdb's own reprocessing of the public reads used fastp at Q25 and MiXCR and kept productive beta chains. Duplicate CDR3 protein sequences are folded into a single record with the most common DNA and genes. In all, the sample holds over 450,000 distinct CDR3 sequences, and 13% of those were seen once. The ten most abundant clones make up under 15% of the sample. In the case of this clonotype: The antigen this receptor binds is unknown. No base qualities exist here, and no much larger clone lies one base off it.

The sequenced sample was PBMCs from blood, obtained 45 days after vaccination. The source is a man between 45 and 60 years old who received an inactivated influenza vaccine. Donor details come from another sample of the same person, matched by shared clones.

CDR3 loop: CSARDLAGAHEQYF. The nucleotides read TGCAGTGCTAGAGATCTGGCTGGGGCCCACGAGCAGTACTTC. The rearrangement joined TRBV20-1 to TRBJ2-7; a weak D assignment points to TRBD1 (5 bases agree). According to the germline V gene (reference sequence), CDR1 reads DFQATT and CDR2 reads SNEGSKA. Trimming removed 0 bases from V and 5 bases from J, leaving 14 bases between the germline ends. Reading from cysteine to phenylalanine, the CDR3 counts 14 amino acids. The kept DNA is CDR3 alone, 42 bases in frame from the first base.